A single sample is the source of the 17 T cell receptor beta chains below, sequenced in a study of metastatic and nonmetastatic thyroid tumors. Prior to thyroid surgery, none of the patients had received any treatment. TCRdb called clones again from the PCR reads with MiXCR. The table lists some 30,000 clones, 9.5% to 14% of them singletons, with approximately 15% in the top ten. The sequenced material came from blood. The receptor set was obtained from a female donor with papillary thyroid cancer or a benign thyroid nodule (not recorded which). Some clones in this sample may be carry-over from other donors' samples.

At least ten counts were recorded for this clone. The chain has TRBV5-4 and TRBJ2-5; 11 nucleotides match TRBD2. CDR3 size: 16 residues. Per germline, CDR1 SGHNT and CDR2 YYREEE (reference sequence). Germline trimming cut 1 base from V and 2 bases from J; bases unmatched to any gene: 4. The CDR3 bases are TGTGCCAGCAGCTTGTTAGCGGGAGGGAGGCAAGAGACCCAGTACTTC. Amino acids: CASSLLAGGRQETQYF.

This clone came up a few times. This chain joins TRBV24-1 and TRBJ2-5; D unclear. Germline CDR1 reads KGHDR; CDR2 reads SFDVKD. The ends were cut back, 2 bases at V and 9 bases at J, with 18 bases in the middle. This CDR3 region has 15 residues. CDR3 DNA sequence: TGTGCCACCAGTGATTCCCGACACCCGGACCGGGCCCAGTACTTC. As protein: CATSDSRHPDRAQYF.

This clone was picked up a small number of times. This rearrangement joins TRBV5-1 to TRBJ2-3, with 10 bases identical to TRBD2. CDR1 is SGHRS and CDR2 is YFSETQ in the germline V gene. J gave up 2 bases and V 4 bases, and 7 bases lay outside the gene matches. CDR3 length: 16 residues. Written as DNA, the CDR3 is TGCGCCAGCAGCAGCTCTAGCGGGGGAGTCACAGATACGCAGTATTTT. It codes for CASSSSSGGVTDTQYF.

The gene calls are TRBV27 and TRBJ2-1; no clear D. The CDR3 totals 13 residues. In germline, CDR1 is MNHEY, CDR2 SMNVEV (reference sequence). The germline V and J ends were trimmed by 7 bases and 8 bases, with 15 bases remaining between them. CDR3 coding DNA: TGTGCCAGCATTACTCTCGGAAGGGATGAGCAGTTCTTC. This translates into CASITLGRDEQFF.

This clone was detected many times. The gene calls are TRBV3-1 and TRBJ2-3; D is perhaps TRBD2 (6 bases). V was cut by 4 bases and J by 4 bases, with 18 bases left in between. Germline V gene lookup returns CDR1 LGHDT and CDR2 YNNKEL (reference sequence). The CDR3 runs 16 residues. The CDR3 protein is CASSLSRTGVADTQYF. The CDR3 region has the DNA TGTGCCAGCAGCCTAAGTCGGACGGGAGTGGCAGATACGCAGTATTTT.

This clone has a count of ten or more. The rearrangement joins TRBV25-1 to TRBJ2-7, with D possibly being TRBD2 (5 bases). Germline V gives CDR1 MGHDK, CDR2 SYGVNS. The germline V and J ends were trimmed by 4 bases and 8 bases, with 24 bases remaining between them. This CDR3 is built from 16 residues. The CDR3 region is CASSVTGGPIPFKQYF. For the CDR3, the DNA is TGTGCCAGCAGTGTTACGGGCGGGCCGATCCCTTTCAAGCAGTACTTC.

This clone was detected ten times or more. DNA for the CDR3: TGCAGTGCTAGAGATAGACTACGGGAGCCGAAGACCCAGTACTTC. Residues: CSARDRLREPKTQYF. V gene TRBV20-1 combines with J gene TRBJ2-5, with TRBD2 as a possible D gene (6 bases). There are 15 residues in the CDR3. The V and J ends lost 0 bases and 6 bases respectively, with 17 bases between them. CDR1 and CDR2 (germline): DFQATT, SNEGSKA (reference sequence).

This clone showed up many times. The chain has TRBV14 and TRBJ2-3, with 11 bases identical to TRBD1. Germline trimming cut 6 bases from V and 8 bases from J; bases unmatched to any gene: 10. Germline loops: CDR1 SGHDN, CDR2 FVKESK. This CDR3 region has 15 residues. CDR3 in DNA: TGTGCCAGCAGTCGGTTGGGACAGGGGGATGGTACGCAGTATTTT. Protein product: CASSRLGQGDGTQYF.

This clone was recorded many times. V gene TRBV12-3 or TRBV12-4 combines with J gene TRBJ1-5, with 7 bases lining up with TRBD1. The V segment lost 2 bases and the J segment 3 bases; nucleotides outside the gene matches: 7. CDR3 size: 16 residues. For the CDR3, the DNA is TGTGCCAGCAGTTTAATGGGGGGACAGCTCAATCAGCCCCAGCATTTT. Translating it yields CASSLMGGQLNQPQHF.

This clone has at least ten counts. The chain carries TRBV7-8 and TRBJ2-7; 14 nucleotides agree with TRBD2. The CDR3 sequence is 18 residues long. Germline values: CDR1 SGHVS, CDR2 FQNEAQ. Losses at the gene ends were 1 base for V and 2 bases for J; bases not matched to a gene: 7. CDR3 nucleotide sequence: TGTGCCAGCAGCTTAGAATCCGGGACTAGCGGGAGACCCTACGAGCAGTACTTC. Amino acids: CASSLESGTSGRPYEQYF.

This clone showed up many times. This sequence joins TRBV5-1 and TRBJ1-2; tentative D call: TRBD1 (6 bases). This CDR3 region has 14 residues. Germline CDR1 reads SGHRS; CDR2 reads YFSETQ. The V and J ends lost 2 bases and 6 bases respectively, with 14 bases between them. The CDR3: CASSFITGMDGYTF. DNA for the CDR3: TGCGCCAGCAGCTTCATAACAGGGATGGATGGCTACACCTTC.

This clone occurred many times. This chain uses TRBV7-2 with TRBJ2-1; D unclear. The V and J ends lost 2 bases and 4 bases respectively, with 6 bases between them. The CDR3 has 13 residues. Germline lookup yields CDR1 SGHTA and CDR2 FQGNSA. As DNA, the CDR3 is TGTGCCAGCAGCTTATCAAGGTACAATGAGCAGTTCTTC. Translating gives CASSLSRYNEQFF.

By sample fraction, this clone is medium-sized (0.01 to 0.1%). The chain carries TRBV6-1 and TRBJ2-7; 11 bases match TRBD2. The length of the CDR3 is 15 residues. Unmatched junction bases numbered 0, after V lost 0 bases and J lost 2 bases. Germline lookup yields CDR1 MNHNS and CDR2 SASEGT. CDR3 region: CASSEATSGAYEQYF. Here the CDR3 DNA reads TGTGCCAGCAGTGAAGCGACTAGCGGGGCCTACGAGCAGTACTTC.

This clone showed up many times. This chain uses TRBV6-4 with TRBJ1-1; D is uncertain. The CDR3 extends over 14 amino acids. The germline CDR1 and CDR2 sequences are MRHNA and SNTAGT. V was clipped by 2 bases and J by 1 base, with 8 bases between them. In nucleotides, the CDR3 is TGTGCCAGCAGTGACGGTGACTCGAACACTGAAGCTTTCTTT. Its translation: CASSDGDSNTEAFF.

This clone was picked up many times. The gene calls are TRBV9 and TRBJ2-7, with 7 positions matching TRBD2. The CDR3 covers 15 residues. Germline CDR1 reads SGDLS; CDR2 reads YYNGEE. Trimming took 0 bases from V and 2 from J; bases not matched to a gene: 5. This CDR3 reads CASSVAPGLTYEQYF. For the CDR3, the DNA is TGTGCCAGCAGCGTAGCTCCGGGACTAACCTACGAGCAGTACTTC.

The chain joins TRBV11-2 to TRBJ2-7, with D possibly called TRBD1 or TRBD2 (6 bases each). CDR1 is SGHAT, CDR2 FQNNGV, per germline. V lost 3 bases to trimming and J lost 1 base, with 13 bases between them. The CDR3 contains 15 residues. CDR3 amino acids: CASSLDPGASYEQYF. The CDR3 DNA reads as TGTGCCAGCAGCTTGGACCCGGGGGCGTCCTACGAGCAGTACTTC.

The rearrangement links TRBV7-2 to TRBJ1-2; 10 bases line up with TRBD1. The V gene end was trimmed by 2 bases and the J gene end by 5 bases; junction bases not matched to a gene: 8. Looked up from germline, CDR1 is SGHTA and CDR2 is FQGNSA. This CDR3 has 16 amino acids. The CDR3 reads CASSLTTGGFRYGYTF. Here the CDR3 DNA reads TGTGCCAGCAGCTTAACGACAGGGGGCTTTCGGTATGGCTACACCTTC.